The next 6 T cell receptor beta chains were all read from a single sample in a study of cytomegalovirus exposure and HLA in healthy donors (TCRdb year 2017). Library preparation employed the immunoSEQ multiplex PCR assay. A mixture of 60 forward primers for TCR Vbeta segments and 13 reverse primers for TCR Jbeta segments was used in the multiplex PCR. TCRdb took over this immuneACCESS table, retaining in-frame rearrangements with V and J assigned. Such tables are incomplete; in checked studies, under half of the missing clones stem from an unresolved V gene, and the remainder is unexplained. A total of roughly 75,000 clones appear in this sample, approximately 82% of them only once. The ten top clones hold approximately 20% of the sample. The sample was PBMCs. The receptors were sampled from a man aged 70 or older in good health and CMV-seropositive.

This CDR3 reads CASSPTADRDTDTQYF. CDR3 DNA: TGTGCCAGCTCACCCACGGCGGACAGGGACACAGATACGCAGTATTTT. V usage is TRBV18 and J usage is TRBJ2-3, with 8 bases identical to TRBD1. Germline V gene sequence: CDR1 KGHSH, CDR2 LQKENI. There are 16 residues in the CDR3. J lost 2 bases, V lost 3 bases, and 7 bases had no gene match.

CDR3 sequence: CASTPGLAGGKNIQYF. The CDR3 nucleotides are TGTGCCAGCACCCCGGGACTAGCGGGAGGTAAAAACATTCAGTACTTC. V usage is TRBV2 and J usage is TRBJ2-4; TRBD2 aligns across 15 bases. The CDR3 loop spans 16 amino acids. The ends lost 7 bases at V and 4 bases at J; junction bases unmatched: 5. Looked up from germline, CDR1 is SNHLY and CDR2 is FYNNEI.

In its sample, this clone was seen once. This chain uses TRBV28 with TRBJ1-1; D gene ambiguous. The V and J ends lost 8 bases and 0 bases respectively, with 13 bases between them. CDR1 is MDHEN, CDR2 SYDVKM, per germline. The CDR3 loop spans 14 amino acids. The CDR3 here is CASQEARLNTEAFF. CDR3 bases: TGTGCCAGCCAGGAAGCAAGGCTGAACACTGAAGCTTTCTTT.

This sequence joins TRBV10-3 and TRBJ2-3, with 7 bases aligning to TRBD1. CDR1 is ENHRY, CDR2 SYGVKD, per germline. The CDR3 has 14 residues. J gave up 8 bases and V 0 bases, and 5 bases lay outside the gene matches. The CDR3 loop reads CAISESTGVVTQYF. For the CDR3, the DNA is TGTGCCATCAGTGAGTCTACAGGGGTGGTTACGCAGTATTTT.

This clone was found once. This sequence joins TRBV11-2 and TRBJ2-7, with D possibly TRBD1 on 5 matching bases. The CDR3 sequence is 11 residues long. Trimming removed 5 bases from V and 6 bases from J, with 8 bases in between. Germline V lookup: CDR1 SGHAT, CDR2 FQNNGV. The CDR3 here is CASSPTGEQYF. Written as DNA, the CDR3 is TGTGCCAGCAGCCCCACAGGCGAGCAGTACTTC.

J is TRBJ2-7 and V is TRBV6-1, with TRBD1 as a possible D gene (5 bases). Between the trimmed V and J ends, which lost 1 base and 7 bases, there was a span of 14 bases. CDR3 size: 14 residues. Germline V lookup: CDR1 MNHNS, CDR2 SASEGT. The CDR3 protein is CASSEGAGNEEQYF. Written as DNA, the CDR3 is TGTGCCAGCAGTGAAGGGGCAGGGAATGAGGAGCAGTACTTC.